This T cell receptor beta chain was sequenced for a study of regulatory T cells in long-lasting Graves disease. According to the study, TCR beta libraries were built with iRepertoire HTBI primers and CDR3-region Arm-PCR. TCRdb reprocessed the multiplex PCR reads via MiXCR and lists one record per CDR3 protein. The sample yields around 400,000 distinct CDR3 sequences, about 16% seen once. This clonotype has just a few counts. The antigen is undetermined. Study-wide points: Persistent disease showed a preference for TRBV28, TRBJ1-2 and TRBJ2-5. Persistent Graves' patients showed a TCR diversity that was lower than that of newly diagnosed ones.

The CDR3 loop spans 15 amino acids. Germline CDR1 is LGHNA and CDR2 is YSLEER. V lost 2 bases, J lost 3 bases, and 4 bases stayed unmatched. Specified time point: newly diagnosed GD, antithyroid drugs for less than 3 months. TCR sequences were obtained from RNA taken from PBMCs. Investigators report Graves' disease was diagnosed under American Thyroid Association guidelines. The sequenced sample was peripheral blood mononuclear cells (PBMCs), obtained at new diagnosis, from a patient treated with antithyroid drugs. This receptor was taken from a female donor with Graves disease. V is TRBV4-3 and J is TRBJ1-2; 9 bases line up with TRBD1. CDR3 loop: CASSQNGQGYYGYTF. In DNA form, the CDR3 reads TGCGCCAGCAGCCAAAACGGACAGGGGTACTATGGCTACACCTTC.